One T cell receptor beta chain is described in this entry. Its specificity is not known. Trimming at V came to 6 bases and at J to 5 bases, leaving 4 bases not matched to a gene. Germline values: CDR1 LNHDA, CDR2 SQIVND (reference sequence). The CDR3 contains 13 residues. Profiled with immunoSEQ multiplex PCR; TCRdb holds only in-frame clones, not every one. Of about 180,000 clones in the sample, about 90% were seen once. This entry belongs to a study of T cell responses to AZD1222 COVID-19 vaccine. General study points: Just five or six AZD1222 recipients tested seropositive at baseline. Unmutated variant regions are reportedly the target of nearly half of TCRs that are spike-specific. Donors in the cohort were predominantly white British and more often female, and clonal diversity was possibly underestimated.

The sequenced sample was peripheral blood, obtained on day 0 of AZD1222 vaccination. The clonotype originates from an adult in good health. The chain joins TRBV19 to TRBJ2-5; 9 bases match TRBD1. The CDR3 DNA sequence: TGTGCCAGTAGACAGGGGGCGCGGGAGACCCAGTACTTC. This encodes CASRQGARETQYF.